This T cell receptor (beta chain) was recovered during a study of cytomegalovirus exposure and HLA in healthy donors. Germline CDR1 is SGHRS and CDR2 is YFSETQ. The CDR3 has 16 amino acids. Trimming cost V 4 bases and J 8 bases, with 22 bases left between them. Amplification used 60 Vbeta primers and 13 Jbeta primers. Sequenced by immunoSEQ multiplex PCR; TCRdb stores in-frame clones only, minus some. The sample consists of some 97,000 clones, more than 75% of them appearing once. This clone was detected only once. The specimen sequenced was PBMCs. The chain links TRBV5-1 to TRBJ2-1; possibly TRBD2 for D (5 bases). The clonotype originates from a woman aged 50 to 60 in good health and CMV-seropositive. CDR3 in DNA: TGCGCCAGCAGCCGTTCTAGCAGCCTTGGTGGCGATGAGCAGTTCTTC. Translation gives CASSRSSSLGGDEQFF.